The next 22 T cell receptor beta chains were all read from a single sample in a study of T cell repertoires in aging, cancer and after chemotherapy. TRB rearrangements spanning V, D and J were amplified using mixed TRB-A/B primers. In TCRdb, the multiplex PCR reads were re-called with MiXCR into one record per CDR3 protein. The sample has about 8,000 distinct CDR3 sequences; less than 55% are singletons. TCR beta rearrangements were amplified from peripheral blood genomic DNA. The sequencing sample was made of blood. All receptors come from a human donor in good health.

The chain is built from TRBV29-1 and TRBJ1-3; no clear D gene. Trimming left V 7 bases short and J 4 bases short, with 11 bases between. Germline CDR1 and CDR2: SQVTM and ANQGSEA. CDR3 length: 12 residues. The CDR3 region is CSAGREGNTIYF. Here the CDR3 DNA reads TGCAGCGCCGGGAGGGAGGGAAACACCATATATTTT.

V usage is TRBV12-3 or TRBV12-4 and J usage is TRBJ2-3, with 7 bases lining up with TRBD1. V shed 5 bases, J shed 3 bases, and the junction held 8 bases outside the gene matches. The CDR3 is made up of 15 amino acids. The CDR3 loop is CASSPYRGYTDTQYF. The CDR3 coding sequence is TGTGCCAGCAGTCCGTACAGGGGATATACAGATACGCAGTATTTT.

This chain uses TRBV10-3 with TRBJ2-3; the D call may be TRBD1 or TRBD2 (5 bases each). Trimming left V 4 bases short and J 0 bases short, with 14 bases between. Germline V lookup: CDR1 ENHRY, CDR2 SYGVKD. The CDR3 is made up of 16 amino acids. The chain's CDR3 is CAISVARDGSTDTQYF. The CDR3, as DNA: TGTGCCATCAGTGTAGCCCGGGACGGCAGCACAGATACGCAGTATTTT.

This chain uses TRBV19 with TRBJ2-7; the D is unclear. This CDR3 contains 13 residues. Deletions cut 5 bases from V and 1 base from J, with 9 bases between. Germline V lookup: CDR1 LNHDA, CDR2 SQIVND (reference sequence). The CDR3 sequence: CASSRTVSYEQYF. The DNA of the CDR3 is TGTGCCAGTAGTCGGACGGTGTCCTACGAGCAGTACTTC.

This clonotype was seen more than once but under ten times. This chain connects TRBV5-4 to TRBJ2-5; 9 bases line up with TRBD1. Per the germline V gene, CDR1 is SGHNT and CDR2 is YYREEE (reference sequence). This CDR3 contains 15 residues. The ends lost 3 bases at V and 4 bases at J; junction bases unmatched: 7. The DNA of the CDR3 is TGTGCCAGCAGCTCACAGGGGGCGATGGGAGAGACCCAGTACTTC. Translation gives CASSSQGAMGETQYF.

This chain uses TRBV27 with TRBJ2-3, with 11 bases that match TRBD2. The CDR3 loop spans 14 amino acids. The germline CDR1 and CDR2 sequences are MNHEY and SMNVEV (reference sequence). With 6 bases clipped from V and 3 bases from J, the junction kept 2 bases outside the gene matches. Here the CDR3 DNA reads TGTGCCAGCAGGCTAGCGGGGGGTACAGATACGCAGTATTTT. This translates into CASRLAGGTDTQYF.

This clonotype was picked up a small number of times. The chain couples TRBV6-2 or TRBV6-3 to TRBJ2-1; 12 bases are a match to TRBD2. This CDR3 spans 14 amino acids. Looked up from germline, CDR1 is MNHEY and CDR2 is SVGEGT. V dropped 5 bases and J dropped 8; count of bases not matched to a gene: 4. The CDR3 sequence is CASSPSGGADEQFF. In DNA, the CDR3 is TGTGCCAGCAGTCCTAGCGGGGGGGCTGATGAGCAGTTCTTC.

The CDR3 is CASSTKANYGYTF. CDR3 in DNA: TGTGCCAGCAGCACCAAGGCTAACTATGGCTACACCTTC. The chain links TRBV5-4 to TRBJ1-2; no clear D. The CDR3 has 13 amino acids. Germline lookup yields CDR1 SGHNT and CDR2 YYREEE (reference sequence). V was trimmed by 4 bases and J by 0 bases, leaving 7 bases between them.

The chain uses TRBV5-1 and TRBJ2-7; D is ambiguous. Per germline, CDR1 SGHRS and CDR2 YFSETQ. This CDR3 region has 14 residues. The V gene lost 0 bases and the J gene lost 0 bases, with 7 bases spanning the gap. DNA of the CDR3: TGCGCCAGCAGCTTGGGCCCTACCTCCTACGAGCAGTACTTC. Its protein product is CASSLGPTSYEQYF.

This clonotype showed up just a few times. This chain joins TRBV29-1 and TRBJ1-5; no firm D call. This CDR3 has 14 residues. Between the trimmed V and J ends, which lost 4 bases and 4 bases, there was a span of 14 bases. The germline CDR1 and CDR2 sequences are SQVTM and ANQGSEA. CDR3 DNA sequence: TGCAGCGTTGGATCGGCAAGTGGAAATCAGCCCCAGCATTTT. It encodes CSVGSASGNQPQHF.

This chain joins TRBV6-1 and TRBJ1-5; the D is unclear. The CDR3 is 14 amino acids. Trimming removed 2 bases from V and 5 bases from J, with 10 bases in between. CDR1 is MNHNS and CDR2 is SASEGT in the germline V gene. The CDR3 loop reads CASSEMGRDQPQHF. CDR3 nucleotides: TGTGCCAGCAGTGAAATGGGGAGGGATCAGCCCCAGCATTTT.

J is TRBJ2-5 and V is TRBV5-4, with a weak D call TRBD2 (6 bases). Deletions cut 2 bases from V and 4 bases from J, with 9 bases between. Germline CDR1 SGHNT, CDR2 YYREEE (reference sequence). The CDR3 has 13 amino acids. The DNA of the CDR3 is TGTGCCAGCAGCTTTATCGGGGGAGAGACCCAGTACTTC. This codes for CASSFIGGETQYF.

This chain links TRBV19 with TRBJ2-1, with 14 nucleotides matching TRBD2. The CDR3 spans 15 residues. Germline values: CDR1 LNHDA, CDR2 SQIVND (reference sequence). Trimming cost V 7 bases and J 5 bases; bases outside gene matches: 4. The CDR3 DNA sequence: TGTGCCAGTACAGGGGGACTAGCGGGGGACAATGAGCAGTTCTTC. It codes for CASTGGLAGDNEQFF.

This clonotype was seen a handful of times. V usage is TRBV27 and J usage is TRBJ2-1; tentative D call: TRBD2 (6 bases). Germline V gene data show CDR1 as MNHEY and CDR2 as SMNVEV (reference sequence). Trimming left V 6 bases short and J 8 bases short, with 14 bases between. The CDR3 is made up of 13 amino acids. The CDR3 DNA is TGTGCCAGCAGCGGGAGCCACCCAGATGAGCAGTTCTTC. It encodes CASSGSHPDEQFF.

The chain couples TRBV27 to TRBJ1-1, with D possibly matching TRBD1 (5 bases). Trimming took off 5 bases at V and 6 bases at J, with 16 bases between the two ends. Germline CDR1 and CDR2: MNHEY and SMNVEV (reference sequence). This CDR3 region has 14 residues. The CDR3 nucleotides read TGTGCCAGCAGTCCCCGGGGGGGTCTACCTGAAGCTTTCTTT. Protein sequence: CASSPRGGLPEAFF.

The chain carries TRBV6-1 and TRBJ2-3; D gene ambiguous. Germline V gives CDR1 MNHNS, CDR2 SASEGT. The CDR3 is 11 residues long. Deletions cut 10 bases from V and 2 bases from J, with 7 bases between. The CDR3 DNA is TGTGCCACCTCTATCACAGATACGCAGTATTTT. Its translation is CATSITDTQYF.

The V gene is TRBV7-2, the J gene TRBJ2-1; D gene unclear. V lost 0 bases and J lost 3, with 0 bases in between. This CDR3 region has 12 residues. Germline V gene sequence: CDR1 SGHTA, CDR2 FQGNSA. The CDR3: CASSLAYNEQFF. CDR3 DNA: TGTGCCAGCAGCTTAGCCTACAATGAGCAGTTCTTC.

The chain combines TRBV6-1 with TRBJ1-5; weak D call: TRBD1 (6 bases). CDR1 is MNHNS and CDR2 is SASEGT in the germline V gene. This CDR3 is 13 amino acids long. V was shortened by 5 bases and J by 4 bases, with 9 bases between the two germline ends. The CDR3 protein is CASSSTGNQPQHF. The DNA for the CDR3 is TGTGCCAGCAGTTCCACAGGGAATCAGCCCCAGCATTTT.

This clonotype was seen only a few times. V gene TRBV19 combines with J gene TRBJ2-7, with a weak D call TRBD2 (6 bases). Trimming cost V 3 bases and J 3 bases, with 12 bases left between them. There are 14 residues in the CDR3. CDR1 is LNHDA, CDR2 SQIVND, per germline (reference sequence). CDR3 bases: TGTGCCAGTAGTATCGATCAGGGAGGCTACGAGCAGTACTTC. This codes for CASSIDQGGYEQYF.

The CDR3: CATSDPGNTGELFF. The CDR3 DNA follows: TGTGCCACCAGTGATCCCGGGAACACCGGGGAGCTGTTTTTT. The genes are TRBV24-1 and TRBJ2-2; D remains ambiguous. The CDR3 is made up of 14 amino acids. Trimming took 3 bases from V and 1 from J, leaving 5 bases between them. The germline gives CDR1 KGHDR, CDR2 SFDVKD.

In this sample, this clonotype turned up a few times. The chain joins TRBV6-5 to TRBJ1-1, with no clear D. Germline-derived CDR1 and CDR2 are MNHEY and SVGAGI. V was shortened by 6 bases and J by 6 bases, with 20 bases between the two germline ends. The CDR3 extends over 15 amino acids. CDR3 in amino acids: CASRPNSVEGPEAFF. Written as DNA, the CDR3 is TGTGCCAGCAGACCTAACAGCGTGGAGGGCCCTGAAGCTTTCTTT.

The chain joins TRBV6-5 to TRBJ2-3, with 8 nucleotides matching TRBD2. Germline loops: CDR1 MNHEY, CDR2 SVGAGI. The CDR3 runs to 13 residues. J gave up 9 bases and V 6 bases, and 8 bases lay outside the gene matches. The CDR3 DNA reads TGTGCCAGCAGCCGGGGGGGGGGGGCAACGCAGTATTTT. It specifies CASSRGGGATQYF.